This TCR beta chain was sequenced during a study of blood T cell repertoires in COVID-19. Study-wide context: The study drew acute and convalescent COVID-19 samples from the United States, Italy and Spain. PBMCs, B-cell-depleted T cells, or T cells were the source of the cDNA or gDNA that made up the material.

The CDR3 has 15 amino acids. The V and J ends lost 0 bases and 4 bases, in that order; junction bases with no gene match: 6. Germline-derived CDR1 and CDR2 are SGHRS and YFSETQ. Per the study methods: Amplification of reference gene primers was used by the study to estimate nucleated cell counts. TCRdb keeps only in-frame clones here, not all; method: immunoSEQ multiplex PCR. V and J calls and clone size follow that table, whereas D and trimming were derived from the DNA. The sample holds just over 300,000 clones, about 90% seen once. This clone is a singleton in its sample. A Seattle source enrolled patients during active infection and followed them longitudinally.

The sample consisted of peripheral blood. The V call is TRBV5-1, the J call TRBJ1-2; 7 nucleotides agree with TRBD1. This sequence was found in a woman in her 30s with COVID-19, enrolled during active disease. In nucleotides, the CDR3 is TGCGCCAGCAGCTTGGTTCCAGGGGGGACCTATGGCTACACCTTC. This codes for CASSLVPGGTYGYTF.